These T cell receptor beta chains were read from a single sample in a study of OX40 agonist ivuxolimab in advanced cancers. Here immunoSEQ multiplex PCR was the method, and the copy in TCRdb shows in-frame clones only, minus some. This sample carries about 18,000 clones, roughly four fifths of them seen once, and the ten largest clones take less than 55%. Here the sequenced sample was CD4+ or CD8+ T cells sorted from blood, taken in a trial of the OX40 agonist ivuxolimab. All receptors derive from an adult with an advanced solid tumor such as melanoma, head and neck, liver or kidney cancer. Each CDR3 is given with its conserved first and last residue. A D gene is named only where the DNA matches it firmly. Rows give clone size only sometimes, using once, few, many, or a class for an expanded clone.

TRBV7-2	TRBD1	.	TRBJ2-7	15	TGTGCCAGCAGCACTGGGACAGCTTCTTTCTACGAGCAGTACTTC	CASSTGTASFYEQYF
TRBV19	.	.	TRBJ2-2	13	TGTGCCAGTAGTATGGGGGGTATCGGGGAGCTGTTTTTT	CASSMGGIGELFF
TRBV2	.	.	TRBJ1-3	17	TGTGCATACCCAAGTGGGGCAGATGATCTGGCTGGAAACACCATATATTTT	CAYPSGADDLAGNTIYF
TRBV7-8	.	medium-sized	TRBJ2-7	12	TGTGCCAGCAGCTTAGGACCCCACGAGCAGTACTTC	CASSLGPHEQYF
TRBV7-2	TRBD1	.	TRBJ2-2	15	TGTGCCAACGACGAGCTTAGGACAGGGCCCGGGGAGCTGTTTTTT	CANDELRTGPGELFF
TRBV6-5	TRBD2	.	TRBJ2-1	15	TGTGCCAGCAGCCTAGCGGGGCCCTCCTACAATGAGCAGTTCTTC	CASSLAGPSYNEQFF
TRBV11-3	.	.	TRBJ2-2	12	TGTGCCAGCAGCGGATTAACCGGGGAGCTGTTTTTT	CASSGLTGELFF
TRBV6-1	.	.	TRBJ2-7	13	TGTGCCAGCCGGGACTCTAGCTCCTACGAGCAGTACTTC	CASRDSSSYEQYF
TRBV6-6	.	few	TRBJ1-5	15	TGTGCCAGCAGTTACTCGAAAGGGAGCAATCAGCCCCAGCATTTT	CASSYSKGSNQPQHF
TRBV19	.	.	TRBJ2-7	13	TGTGCCAGTAGTCAGACGAGCTCCTACGAGCAGTACTTC	CASSQTSSYEQYF
TRBV25-1	TRBD2	.	TRBJ2-1	18	TGTGCCAGCAGCAATATAGCGGGGGGCGGGCTTCGGAGCAATGAGCAGTTCTTC	CASSNIAGGGLRSNEQFF
TRBV11-2	TRBD1	.	TRBJ2-2	16	TGTGCCAGCAGCTTAGCCGGGACAGGGGGCATCGGGGAGCTGTTTTTT	CASSLAGTGGIGELFF
TRBV7-8	.	.	TRBJ2-3	18	TGTGCCAGCAGCGACAAAACGCTGGAGGGTTTGGGTTGGAATACGCAGTATTTT	CASSDKTLEGLGWNTQYF